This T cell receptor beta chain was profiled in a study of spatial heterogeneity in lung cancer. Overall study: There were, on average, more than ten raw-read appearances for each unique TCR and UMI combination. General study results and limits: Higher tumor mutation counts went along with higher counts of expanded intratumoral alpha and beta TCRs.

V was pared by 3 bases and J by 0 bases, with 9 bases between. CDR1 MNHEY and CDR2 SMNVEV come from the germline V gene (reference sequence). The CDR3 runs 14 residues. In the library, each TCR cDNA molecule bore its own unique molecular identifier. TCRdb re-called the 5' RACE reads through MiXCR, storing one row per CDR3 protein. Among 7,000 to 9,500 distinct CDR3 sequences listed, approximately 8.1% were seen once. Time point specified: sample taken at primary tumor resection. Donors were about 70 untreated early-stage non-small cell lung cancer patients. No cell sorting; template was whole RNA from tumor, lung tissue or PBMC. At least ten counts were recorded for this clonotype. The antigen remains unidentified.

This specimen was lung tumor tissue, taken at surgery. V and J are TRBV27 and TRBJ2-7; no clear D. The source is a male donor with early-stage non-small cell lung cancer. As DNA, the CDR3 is TGTGCCAGCAGTTTTGCTACGGACTCCTACGAGCAGTACTTC. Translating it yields CASSFATDSYEQYF.